These T cell receptor beta chains were read from a single sample in a study of post-analysis software for immune sequencing data. TCRdb analysed the PCR reads with MiXCR anew, one entry per CDR3 protein. The sample records 750,000 to 950,000 distinct CDR3 sequences, roughly half being singletons. The sample taken for sequencing was blood. These receptors all stem from a girl between 10 and 17 years old with multiple sclerosis. The conserved cysteine and the conserved F or W are not part of the CDR3 here.

v_call,cdr3_aa
TRBV4-2,ASSQTRDRINSPLH
TRBV5-5,ASSLPAGGPNTGELF
TRBV12-3/TRBV12-4,ASSLWLVNQPQH
TRBV20-1,SARGPWTSGGIHTQY
TRBV20-1,SARDLGFTRNERY
TRBV4-1,ASSQDLGFEQY
TRBV10-3,AISEDRGYT
TRBV5-1,ASSAGQGRESAKNIQY
TRBV7-8,ASSLAVRLAGGPIDIQY
TRBV9,ASSRYREDHYEQY
TRBV7-2,ASSLDWSSYNEQF
TRBV12-3/TRBV12-4,ASSHHQGTQETQY
TRBV7-9,ASSPGTSEFADTQY
TRBV7-8,ASSLVPENYGYT
TRBV6-4,ASSERRLAGGLSDTQY
TRBV20-1,SARDRASGDLETQY
TRBV9,ASSVDRPRAGANVLT
TRBV7-6,ASSGPGMNTEAF
TRBV7-3,ASSLIGHALGGNIQY
TRBV5-1,ASRLPSGGRGPQETQY
TRBV4-1,ASSQGRGGRADTQY
TRBV5-1,ASRQAGGIHNEQF
TRBV20-1,SATPLASGSRQETQY
TRBV25-1,ASSEAGRNYGYT
TRBV6-6,ASSSPGTAQETQY
TRBV6-2/TRBV6-3,ASSYSGVRAGYT
TRBV9,ASSLTSGSVPDTQY
TRBV11-2,ASSQVRGSYNEQF
TRBV20-1,SAEVRGPSTDTQY
TRBV12-3/TRBV12-4,ASSLATGAGTEAF
TRBV20-1,SANNRESSTDTQY
TRBV2,ASSTPGQGLSYEQY
TRBV7-9,ASSLGTSADTQY
TRBV10-3,AISESGTSGYNEQF
TRBV29-1,SAGGHPGVSNYGYT
TRBV20-1,SARTRPFTNEQF
TRBV7-2,ASSKTAGGQPQH
TRBV7-8,ASSPLRGLKTENYGYT
TRBV7-2,ASRQVLPTDTQY
TRBV3-1,ASSHSTGINYGYT
TRBV7-9,ASRWTGDEQY
TRBV9,ASSTLEGFQF